This T cell receptor (beta chain) derives from a study of cytomegalovirus exposure and HLA in healthy donors. This clone was counted a few times. The target antigen is unknown. The PCR used 60 Vbeta and 13 Jbeta primers. Libraries were prepared by immunoSEQ multiplex PCR; TCRdb keeps only in-frame clonotypes and omits some of them. The sample lists around 150,000 clones; under 80% were seen once. V gave up 2 bases and J gave up 4 bases; unmatched junction bases: 19. The CDR3 spans 20 residues. CDR1 is PRHDT, CDR2 FYEKMQ, per germline (reference sequence). General study results and limits: Excluded: some indistinguishable V segments such as TRBV6-2 and TRBV6-3. TCR beta chains numbering roughly 150 were designated cytomegalovirus-associated. CMV serostatus was the only recorded immune exposure for donors. In vitro data verified a few CMV-associated chains as specific for CMV antigens.

Sequenced material: PBMCs. This receptor was obtained from a male donor in good health and CMV-seronegative. V is TRBV13 and J is TRBJ2-5; TRBD2 matches at 10 bases. The CDR3 sequence: CASSLYSRRSGRGLGETQYF. For the CDR3, the DNA is TGTGCCAGCAGCTTATATAGTAGGAGGAGCGGGAGGGGTCTGGGAGAGACCCAGTACTTC.